Listed below are T cell receptor beta chains from one sample, sequenced in a study of vaccination and CD4 T cells after COVID-19. One entry per CDR3 protein results from TCRdb running MiXCR on the PCR reads. Counted here are 5,000 or so distinct CDR3 sequences, around 43% occurring once; the ten biggest clones make up 40% to 45%. Their antigens remain unidentified. Sequenced material: CD4+ T cells from blood, cultured in vitro. The source of these receptors is a human donor in good health. Both conserved end residues are part of each CDR3.

CDR3 length: 13; J gene: TRBJ1-2; V gene: TRBV11-2; CDR3 protein: CASSLDRGRGYTF
CDR3 length: 15; J gene: TRBJ2-3; V gene: TRBV15; CDR3 protein: CATSRGGGSTDTQYF
CDR3 length: 17; J gene: TRBJ2-2; V gene: TRBV27; CDR3 protein: CASSLDPPGGLPGELFF
CDR3 length: 16; J gene: TRBJ1-4; V gene: TRBV15; CDR3 protein: CATSREEDRGMVKLFF
CDR3 length: 13; J gene: TRBJ1-2; V gene: TRBV5-3; CDR3 protein: CASSRRVTYGYTF
CDR3 length: 13; J gene: TRBJ1-1; V gene: TRBV7-9; CDR3 protein: CASSLDRDTEAFF
CDR3 length: 12; J gene: TRBJ2-1; V gene: TRBV15; CDR3 protein: CATSGRGNEQFF
CDR3 length: 15; J gene: TRBJ1-1; V gene: TRBV12-3/TRBV12-4; CDR3 protein: CASSRSQGLNTEAFF
CDR3 length: 16; J gene: TRBJ2-1; V gene: TRBV7-3; CDR3 protein: CASSLYPSGGYNEQFF
CDR3 length: 8; J gene: TRBJ2-7; V gene: TRBV20-1; CDR3 protein: CRSHEQYF
CDR3 length: 13; J gene: TRBJ2-1; V gene: TRBV11-3; CDR3 protein: CASSPPDRDSQFF
CDR3 length: 15; J gene: TRBJ1-2; V gene: TRBV6-5; CDR3 protein: CASSYSKGLNYGYTF
CDR3 length: 14; J gene: TRBJ1-6; V gene: TRBV7-9; CDR3 protein: CASSPPGANSPLHF
CDR3 length: 13; J gene: TRBJ1-2; V gene: TRBV11-2; CDR3 protein: CASSLDGFYGYTF
CDR3 length: 14; J gene: TRBJ2-3; V gene: TRBV6-1; CDR3 protein: CASNSGGGTDTQYF
CDR3 length: 15; J gene: TRBJ2-3; V gene: TRBV12-3/TRBV12-4; CDR3 protein: CASSPGEAGADTQYF
CDR3 length: 15; J gene: TRBJ2-7; V gene: TRBV7-8; CDR3 protein: CASSHYSGASYEQYF
CDR3 length: 14; J gene: TRBJ2-7; V gene: TRBV20-1; CDR3 protein: CSALLAGRIYEQYF
CDR3 length: 14; J gene: TRBJ1-2; V gene: TRBV6-1; CDR3 protein: CASKLKGQGLSYTF
CDR3 length: 14; J gene: TRBJ1-5; V gene: TRBV19; CDR3 protein: CASRDPGRGQPQHF
CDR3 length: 14; J gene: TRBJ2-1; V gene: TRBV5-1; CDR3 protein: CASRPRGEGNEQFF
CDR3 length: 13; J gene: TRBJ1-6; V gene: TRBV6-1; CDR3 protein: CASSQTVISPLHF
CDR3 length: 13; J gene: TRBJ1-1; V gene: TRBV29-1; CDR3 protein: CSGGQGGVTEAFF
CDR3 length: 13; J gene: TRBJ2-3; V gene: TRBV2; CDR3 protein: CASSEGAQDTQYF
CDR3 length: 13; J gene: TRBJ2-6; V gene: TRBV19; CDR3 protein: CATKLAGANVLTF
CDR3 length: 14; J gene: TRBJ1-2; V gene: TRBV19; CDR3 protein: CASSNRASLYGYTF
CDR3 length: 16; J gene: TRBJ1-5; V gene: TRBV6-5; CDR3 protein: CASSYNGGRGRQPQHF
CDR3 length: 14; J gene: TRBJ1-2; V gene: TRBV10-2; CDR3 protein: CASSERQDPNGYTF
CDR3 length: 12; J gene: TRBJ1-1; V gene: TRBV12-3/TRBV12-4; CDR3 protein: CASGSGTPEAFF
CDR3 length: 16; J gene: TRBJ2-1; V gene: TRBV24-1; CDR3 protein: CATSDRTDRVGTEQFF
CDR3 length: 11; J gene: TRBJ1-1; V gene: TRBV3-1; CDR3 protein: CASSQRAEAFF
CDR3 length: 19; J gene: TRBJ2-4; V gene: TRBV20-1; CDR3 protein: CSARDGGLAGGISKNIQYF
CDR3 length: 13; J gene: TRBJ1-1; V gene: TRBV12-3/TRBV12-4; CDR3 protein: CASRGGEWSRAFF
CDR3 length: 13; J gene: TRBJ1-5; V gene: TRBV12-3/TRBV12-4; CDR3 protein: CASSLTEHQPQHF
CDR3 length: 13; J gene: TRBJ2-5; V gene: TRBV7-3; CDR3 protein: CASSSDPRETQYF
CDR3 length: 14; J gene: TRBJ2-1; V gene: TRBV4-2; CDR3 protein: CASSQEGLGNEQFF
CDR3 length: 13; J gene: TRBJ1-2; V gene: TRBV7-9; CDR3 protein: CASSGRDGGMHTF
CDR3 length: 16; J gene: TRBJ2-5; V gene: TRBV12-1; CDR3 protein: CASSCEPPGQQETQYF
CDR3 length: 14; J gene: TRBJ2-7; V gene: TRBV12-3/TRBV12-4; CDR3 protein: CASSVIGGPYEQYF
CDR3 length: 14; J gene: TRBJ1-3; V gene: TRBV6-5; CDR3 protein: CASSSVLSGNTIYF
CDR3 length: 17; J gene: TRBJ2-5; V gene: TRBV24-1; CDR3 protein: CATSDYRDTHRQETQYF